Here is one TCR beta chain with its context. The data derive from a study of blood T cell repertoires in COVID-19. The overall study: Donors in the United States, Italy and Spain gave samples during acute or convalescent COVID-19. PBMCs, B-cell-depleted T cells, or T cells provided the cDNA or gDNA that made up the material.

The CDR3 contains 14 residues. V was clipped by 2 bases and J by 2 bases, with 9 bases between them. Germline V gene sequence: CDR1 LNHDA, CDR2 SQIVND (reference sequence). Methods used by the authors: Amplified reference gene primers provided the basis for estimating nucleated cell counts. The data were produced by immunoSEQ multiplex PCR, yet TCRdb's version contains in-frame clones alone and is incomplete. D and trimming were read from the DNA, whereas the V and J calls and clone size are those reported in that table. The table has 150,000 to 190,000 clones, 65% to 90% seen once. The source of this sequence is a woman between 50 and 59 years old with acute or convalescent COVID-19. The sequenced material came from peripheral blood. The V gene is TRBV19, the J gene TRBJ1-2; TRBD1 might be the D (6 bases). The CDR3 spells CASSISGENYGYTF. CDR3 bases: TGTGCCAGTAGTATATCAGGGGAAAACTATGGCTACACCTTC.